One sample yielded the 7 T cell receptor beta chains listed below, sequenced in a study of blood T cell repertoires in COVID-19. The table came from immunoSEQ multiplex PCR; TCRdb's copy has only in-frame clones and leaves some out. This table holds 30,000 to 40,000 clones, approximately 90% found once. Material: peripheral blood. Receptors were obtained from a human donor in a cohort sampled during active COVID-19.

The rearrangement links TRBV5-1 to TRBJ1-5, with 11 positions matching TRBD1. V shed 1 base, J shed 5 bases, and the junction held 5 bases outside the gene matches. The CDR3 consists of 16 residues. Germline V gene data show CDR1 as SGHRS and CDR2 as YFSETQ. CDR3 in amino acids: CASSLSGTGGDQPQHF. CDR3 DNA sequence: TGCGCCAGCAGCTTGAGTGGGACAGGGGGGGATCAGCCCCAGCATTTT.

This sequence joins TRBV5-6 and TRBJ2-2, with TRBD1 as a possible D gene (6 bases). CDR3 length: 14 amino acids. Germline CDR1 SGHDT, CDR2 YYEEEE. The V gene lost 0 bases and the J gene lost 6 bases, with 9 bases spanning the gap. The CDR3 DNA follows: TGTGCCAGCAGCTTGGGGGCAGGGGCCGGGGAGCTGTTTTTT. Its translation is CASSLGAGAGELFF.

Here the CDR3 reads CSVGFSKETQYF. The DNA of the CDR3 is TGCAGCGTTGGTTTTAGCAAAGAGACCCAGTACTTC. The chain recombines TRBV29-1 with TRBJ2-5; no firm D call. Looked up from germline, CDR1 is SQVTM and CDR2 is ANQGSEA. Deletions cut 4 bases from V and 3 bases from J, with 9 bases between. The CDR3 totals 12 residues.

This chain connects TRBV10-1 to TRBJ2-3; 7 bases match TRBD1. Germline V gives CDR1 WNHNN, CDR2 SYGVQD (reference sequence). Trimming removed 5 bases from V and 7 bases from J; junction bases left unmatched: 6. The CDR3 runs 13 residues. The CDR3 DNA is TGCGCCAGCAGTAGCAGGGGGACAAATACGCAGTATTTT. It encodes CASSSRGTNTQYF.

The chain joins TRBV6-5 to TRBJ1-2, with TRBD1 matching over 9 bases. The germline gives CDR1 MNHEY, CDR2 SVGAGI. The CDR3 runs 12 residues. Trimming at V came to 11 bases and at J to 4 bases, leaving 5 bases not matched to a gene. CDR3 amino acids: CAGSDRGYGYTF. The CDR3, as DNA: TGTGCCGGGTCGGACAGGGGCTATGGCTACACCTTC.

The chain couples TRBV2 to TRBJ1-5, with D perhaps TRBD1 (6 bases). Germline CDR1 and CDR2: SNHLY and FYNNEI. The CDR3 is 15 amino acids. Trimming took off 4 bases at V and 4 bases at J, with 14 bases between the two ends. CDR3 nucleotide sequence: TGTGCCAGCAGTGGAGGGGACATACGGAATCAGCCCCAGCATTTT. This translates into CASSGGDIRNQPQHF.

This clone appeared a single time. This chain connects TRBV6-1 to TRBJ2-4, with D perhaps TRBD1 (6 bases). This CDR3 region has 13 residues. Germline CDR1 MNHNS, CDR2 SASEGT. Trimming removed 2 bases at V and 6 bases at J, with 8 bases between. The CDR3 DNA reads as TGTGCCAGCAGTGAACAACAGGGAAACATTCAGTACTTC. Protein product: CASSEQQGNIQYF.